The TCR beta chain described here comes from a study of Tregs in tolerant kidney transplant recipients. Trimming took off 7 bases at V and 6 bases at J, with 10 bases between the two ends. Per germline, CDR1 MNHEY and CDR2 SVGAGI. The CDR3 length is 11 residues. Here immunoSEQ multiplex PCR was the method, and the copy in TCRdb shows in-frame clones only, minus some. The sample contains some 60,000 clones, around four fifths of which appear only once. This clone was seen more than once but under ten times. The receptor was derived from a human donor in good health. Specimen: CD4+ T cells from blood. The chain joins TRBV6-5 to TRBJ2-7, with D unresolved. As DNA, the CDR3 is TGTGCCAGCACCCCCACCGGCGAGCAGTACTTC. This encodes CASTPTGEQYF.